This T cell receptor (beta chain) was found in a study of blood T cell repertoires in COVID-19. The wider study: Both acute and convalescent COVID-19 samples were obtained from the United States, Italy and Spain.

The authors' processing: Quantification of nucleated cells was approximated via reference gene primer amplification. Using immunoSEQ multiplex PCR, the repertoire was profiled, and TCRdb retains in-frame clones only, with some absent. That table furnishes V, J and clone size, whereas the DNA furnished D and trimming. The sample lists roughly 120,000 clones; less than 85% were seen once. V lost 7 bases and J 7 bases, leaving 20 bases between the germline ends. CDR1 is MDHEN, CDR2 SYDVKM, per germline. This CDR3 has 16 amino acids. This chain connects TRBV28 to TRBJ1-6; D is ambiguous. This clonotype was sampled from a woman over 75 with acute or convalescent COVID-19. The material sequenced was peripheral blood. The CDR3 is CASTHFMEGGNSPLHF. CDR3 nucleotides: TGTGCCAGCACCCATTTTATGGAGGGAGGCAATTCACCCCTCCACTTT. The entire variable domain, with the rest obtained from reference TRBV28 and TRBJ1-6, is as follows: DVKVTQSSRYLVKRTGEKVFLECVQDMDHENMFWYRQDPGLGLRLIYFSYDVKMKEKGDIPEGYSVSREKKERFSLILESASTNQTSMYLCASTHFMEGGNSPLHFGNGTRLTVT.